The subject of this entry is one T cell receptor (beta chain). Antigen unknown. The germline gives CDR1 SQVTM, CDR2 ANQGSEA. This CDR3 has 13 amino acids. The V end lost 2 bases, the J end lost 1 base, and 8 bases lay between the germline ends. This sample was taken from a study of beta chain features in type 1 diabetes. On the study more broadly: Cells sorted and examined across all samples totaled 85 million to 110 million. Findings and caveats of the study: Among patients with Type 1 diabetes, TCRB CDR3s were moderately but significantly shorter in every one of the four CD4+ subsets. Naive, central memory and Treg TCRB repertoires seemed to resemble each other more closely in patients than they did in healthy donors.

Of the isolated RNA, all was reverse transcribed, and so the sequenced material was expressed TCRB transcripts. Sequenced by immunoSEQ multiplex PCR; TCRdb stores in-frame clones only, minus some. The sample includes roughly 500,000 clones, 11% seen only once; the top ten take about 0.045%. The TCR originated in a woman between 18 and 29 years old in good health. The sequencing sample was made of naive CD4+ T cells from blood. The chain combines TRBV29-1 with TRBJ1-1, with D uncertain. The CDR3, as DNA: TGCAGCGTTGAAAACACGAGGAACACTGAAGCTTTCTTT. Translated, it gives CSVENTRNTEAFF.